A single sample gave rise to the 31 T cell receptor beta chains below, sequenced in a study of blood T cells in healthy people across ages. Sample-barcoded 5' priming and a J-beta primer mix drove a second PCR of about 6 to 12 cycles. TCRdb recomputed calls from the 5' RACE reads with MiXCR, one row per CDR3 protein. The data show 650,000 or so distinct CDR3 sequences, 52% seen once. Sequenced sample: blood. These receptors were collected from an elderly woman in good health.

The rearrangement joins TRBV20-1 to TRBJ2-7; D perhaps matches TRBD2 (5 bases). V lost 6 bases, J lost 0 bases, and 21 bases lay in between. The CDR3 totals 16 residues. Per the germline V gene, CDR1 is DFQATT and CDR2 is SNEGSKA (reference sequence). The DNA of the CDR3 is TGCAGTGCCGATCCCTCGCGCCGGGGAAGCTCCTACGAGCAGTACTTC. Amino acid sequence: CSADPSRRGSSYEQYF.

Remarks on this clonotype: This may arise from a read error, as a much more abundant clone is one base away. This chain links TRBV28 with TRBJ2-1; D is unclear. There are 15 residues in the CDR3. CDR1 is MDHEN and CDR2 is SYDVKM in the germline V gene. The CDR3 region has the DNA TGTGCCAGCAAATTTCCAGGAAGCACCTACAATGAACAGTTCTTC. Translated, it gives CASKFPGSTYNEQFF.

The CDR3: CASRGRAYQGGYNEQFF. DNA of the CDR3: TGTGCCAGCCGAGGTAGGGCCTACCAGGGGGGGTACAATGAGCAGTTCTTC. The rearrangement uses TRBV5-6 and TRBJ2-1; either TRBD1 or TRBD2 may fit D (7 bases each). Trimming removed 7 bases from V and 4 bases from J, with 24 bases in between. The CDR3 spans 17 residues. From germline, CDR1 is SGHDT and CDR2 YYEEEE.

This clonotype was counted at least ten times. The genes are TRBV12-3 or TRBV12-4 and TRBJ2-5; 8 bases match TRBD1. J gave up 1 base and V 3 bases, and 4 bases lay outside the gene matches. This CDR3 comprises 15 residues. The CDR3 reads CASSFGTGGQETQYF. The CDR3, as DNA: TGTGCCAGCAGTTTCGGTACAGGGGGCCAAGAGACCCAGTACTTC.

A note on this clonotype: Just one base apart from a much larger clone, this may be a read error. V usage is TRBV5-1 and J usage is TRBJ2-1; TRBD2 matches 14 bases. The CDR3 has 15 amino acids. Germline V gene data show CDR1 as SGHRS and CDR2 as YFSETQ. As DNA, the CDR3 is TGCGCCGGCAGCCCGGGACTAGCGGGAGCAAATGAGCAGTTCTTC. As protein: CAGSPGLAGANEQFF.

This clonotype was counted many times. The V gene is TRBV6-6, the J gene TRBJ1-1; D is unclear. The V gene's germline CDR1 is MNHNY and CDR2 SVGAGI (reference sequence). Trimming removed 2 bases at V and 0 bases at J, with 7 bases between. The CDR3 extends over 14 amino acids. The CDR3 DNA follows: TGTGCCAGCAGTTACGCGGCTATGAACACTGAAGCTTTCTTT. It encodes CASSYAAMNTEAFF.

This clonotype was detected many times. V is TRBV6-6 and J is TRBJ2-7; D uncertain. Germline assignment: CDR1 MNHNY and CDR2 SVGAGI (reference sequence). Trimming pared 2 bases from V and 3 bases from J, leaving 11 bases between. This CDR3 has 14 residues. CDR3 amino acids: CASSYREQGYEQYF. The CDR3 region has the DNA TGTGCCAGCAGTTACAGGGAACAAGGCTACGAGCAGTACTTC.

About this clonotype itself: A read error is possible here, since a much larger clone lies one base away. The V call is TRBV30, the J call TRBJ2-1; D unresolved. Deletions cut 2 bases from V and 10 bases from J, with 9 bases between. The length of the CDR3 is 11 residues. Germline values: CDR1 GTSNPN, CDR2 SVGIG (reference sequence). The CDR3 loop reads CAWSLTWEQFF. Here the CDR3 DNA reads TGTGCCTGGAGTCTCACCTGGGAGCAGTTCTTC.

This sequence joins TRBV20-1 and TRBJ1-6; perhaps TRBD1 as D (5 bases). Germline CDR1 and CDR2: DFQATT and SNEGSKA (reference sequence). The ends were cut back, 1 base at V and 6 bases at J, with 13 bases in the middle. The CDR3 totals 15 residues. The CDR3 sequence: CSARGGGWGNSPLHF. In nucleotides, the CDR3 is TGCAGTGCTAGAGGGGGGGGTTGGGGTAATTCACCCCTCCACTTT.

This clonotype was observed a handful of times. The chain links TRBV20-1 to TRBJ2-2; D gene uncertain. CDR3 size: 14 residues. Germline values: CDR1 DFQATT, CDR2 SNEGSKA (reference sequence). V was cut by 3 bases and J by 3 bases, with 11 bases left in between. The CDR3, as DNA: TGCAGTGCTAGGGAGCCAGTAGACACCGGGGAGCTGTTTTTT. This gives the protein CSAREPVDTGELFF.

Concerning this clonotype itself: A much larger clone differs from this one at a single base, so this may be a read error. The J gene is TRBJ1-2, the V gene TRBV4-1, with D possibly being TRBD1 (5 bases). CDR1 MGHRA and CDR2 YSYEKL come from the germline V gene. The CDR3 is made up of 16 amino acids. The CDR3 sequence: CAGSPEGGPGVYGYTF. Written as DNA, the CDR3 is TGCGCCGGCAGCCCAGAGGGAGGCCCGGGGGTATATGGCTACACCTTC.

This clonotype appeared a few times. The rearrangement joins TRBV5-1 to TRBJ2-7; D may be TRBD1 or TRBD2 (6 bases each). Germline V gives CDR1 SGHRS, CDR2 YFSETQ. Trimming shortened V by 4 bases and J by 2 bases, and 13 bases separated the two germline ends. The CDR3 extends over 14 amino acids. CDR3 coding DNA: TGCGCCAGCAGCGTTAACGGGGGCACCTACGAGCAGTACTTC. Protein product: CASSVNGGTYEQYF. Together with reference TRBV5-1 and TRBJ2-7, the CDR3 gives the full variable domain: KAGVTQTPRYLIKTRGQQVTLSCSPISGHRSVSWYQQTPGQGLQFLFEYFSETQRNKGNFPGRFSGRQFSNSRSEMNVSTLELGDSALYLCASSVNGGTYEQYFGPGTRLTVT.

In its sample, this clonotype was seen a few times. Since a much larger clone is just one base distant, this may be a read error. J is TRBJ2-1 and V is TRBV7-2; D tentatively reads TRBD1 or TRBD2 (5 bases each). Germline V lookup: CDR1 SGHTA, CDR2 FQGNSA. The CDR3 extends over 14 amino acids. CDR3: CACSLGPDYNEQFF. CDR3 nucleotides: TGTGCCTGCAGCTTGGGACCGGACTACAATGAGCAGTTCTTC.

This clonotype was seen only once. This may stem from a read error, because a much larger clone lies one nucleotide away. The CDR3: CASSSPKIYREEGTQYF. CDR3 sequence (DNA): TGTGCCAGCAGCTCGCCCAAAATCTACCGGGAAGAAGGGACCCAGTACTTC. The chain carries TRBV7-2 and TRBJ2-5; TRBD2 might be the D (5 bases). The CDR3 extends over 17 amino acids. Trimming took off 4 bases at V and 7 bases at J, with 25 bases between the two ends. Per germline, CDR1 SGHTA and CDR2 FQGNSA.

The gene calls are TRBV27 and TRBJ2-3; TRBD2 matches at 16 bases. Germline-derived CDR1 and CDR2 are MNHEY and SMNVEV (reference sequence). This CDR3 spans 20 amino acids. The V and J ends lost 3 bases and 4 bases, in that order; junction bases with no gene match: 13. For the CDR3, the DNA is TGTGCCAGCAGTTTTGAGGCCGGGACTAGCGGGGGGGCCAAGGCAGATACGCAGTATTTT. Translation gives CASSFEAGTSGGAKADTQYF.

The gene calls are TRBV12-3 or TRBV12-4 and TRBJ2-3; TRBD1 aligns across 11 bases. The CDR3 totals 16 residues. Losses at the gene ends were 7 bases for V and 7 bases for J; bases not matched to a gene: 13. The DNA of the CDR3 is TGTGCCAGCACCTATAGGACAGGGGGCGATGGGTATACGCAGTATTTT. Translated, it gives CASTYRTGGDGYTQYF.

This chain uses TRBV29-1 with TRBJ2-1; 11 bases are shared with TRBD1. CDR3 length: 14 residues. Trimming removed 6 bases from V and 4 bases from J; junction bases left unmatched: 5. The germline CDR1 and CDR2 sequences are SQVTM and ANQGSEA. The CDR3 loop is CSVRGTGGYNEQFF. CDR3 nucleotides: TGCAGCGTCCGAGGGACAGGGGGTTACAATGAGCAGTTCTTC.

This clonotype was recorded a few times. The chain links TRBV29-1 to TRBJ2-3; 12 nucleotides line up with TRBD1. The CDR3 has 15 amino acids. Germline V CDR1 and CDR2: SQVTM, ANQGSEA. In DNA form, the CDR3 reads TGCAACGCTGCCCCCGGGACAGGGGGCCTAGATACGCAGTATTTT. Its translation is CNAAPGTGGLDTQYF.

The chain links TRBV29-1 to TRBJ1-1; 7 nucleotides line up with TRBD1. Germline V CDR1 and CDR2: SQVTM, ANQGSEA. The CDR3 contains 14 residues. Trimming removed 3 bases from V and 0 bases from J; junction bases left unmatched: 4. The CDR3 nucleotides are TGCAGCGTTGATGAGGGACAGCTGAACACTGAAGCTTTCTTT. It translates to CSVDEGQLNTEAFF.

This CDR3 reads CASTSRASVGVDTQYF. The CDR3 DNA sequence: TGTGCCAGCACCAGCCGGGCTAGCGTGGGTGTAGATACGCAGTATTTT. The gene calls are TRBV6-5 and TRBJ2-3, with D perhaps matching TRBD2 (6 bases). The CDR3 loop spans 16 amino acids. The ends were cut back, 7 bases at V and 5 bases at J, with 22 bases in the middle. In germline, CDR1 is MNHEY, CDR2 SVGAGI.

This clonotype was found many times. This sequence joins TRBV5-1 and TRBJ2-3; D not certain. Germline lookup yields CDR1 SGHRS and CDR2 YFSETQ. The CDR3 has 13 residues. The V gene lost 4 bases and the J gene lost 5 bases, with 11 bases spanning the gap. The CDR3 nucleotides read TGCGCCAGCAGCCGTACTATGGGAGATACGCAGTATTTT. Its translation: CASSRTMGDTQYF.

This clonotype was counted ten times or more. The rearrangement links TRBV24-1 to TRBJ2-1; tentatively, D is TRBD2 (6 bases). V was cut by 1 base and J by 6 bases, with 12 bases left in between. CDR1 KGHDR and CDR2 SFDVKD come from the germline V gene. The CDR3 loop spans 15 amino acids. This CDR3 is CATSDLGGESNEQFF. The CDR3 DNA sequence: TGTGCCACCAGTGATTTAGGAGGGGAGTCCAATGAGCAGTTCTTC.

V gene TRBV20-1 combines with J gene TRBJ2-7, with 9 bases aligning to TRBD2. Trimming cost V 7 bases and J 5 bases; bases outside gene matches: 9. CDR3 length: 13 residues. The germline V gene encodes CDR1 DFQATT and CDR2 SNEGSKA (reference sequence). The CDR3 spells CSVPAAGGNEQYF. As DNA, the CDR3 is TGCAGTGTCCCCGCGGCGGGAGGGAACGAGCAGTACTTC.

The CDR3 nucleotides read TGCGCCAGCAGCCCCGGGACTAGCCCCAACAATGAGCAGTTCTTC. Translation gives CASSPGTSPNNEQFF. The V gene is TRBV5-1, the J gene TRBJ2-1, with TRBD2 identical over 9 bases. With 4 bases clipped from V and 5 bases from J, the junction kept 7 bases outside the gene matches. Germline V lookup: CDR1 SGHRS, CDR2 YFSETQ. The CDR3 runs 15 residues.

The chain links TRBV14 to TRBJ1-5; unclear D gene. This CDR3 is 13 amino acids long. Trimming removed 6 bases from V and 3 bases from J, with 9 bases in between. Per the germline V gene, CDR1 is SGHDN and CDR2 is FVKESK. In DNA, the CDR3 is TGTGCCAGCAGTTACGCACCCAATCAGCCCCAGCATTTT. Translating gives CASSYAPNQPQHF.

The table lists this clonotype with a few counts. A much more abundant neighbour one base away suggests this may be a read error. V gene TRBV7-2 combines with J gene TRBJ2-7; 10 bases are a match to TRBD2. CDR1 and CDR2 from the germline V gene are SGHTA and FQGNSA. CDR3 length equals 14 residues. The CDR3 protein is CASSLAGGRNEQYF. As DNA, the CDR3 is TGTGCCAGCAGTTTAGCGGGGGGCCGTAATGAGCAGTACTTC.

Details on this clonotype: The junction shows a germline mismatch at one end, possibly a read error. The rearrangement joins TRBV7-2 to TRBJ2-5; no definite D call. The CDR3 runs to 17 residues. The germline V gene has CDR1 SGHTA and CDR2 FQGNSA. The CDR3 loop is CAGSQSVHTLCQETQYF. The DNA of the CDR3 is TGTGCCGGCAGCCAATCAGTACACACACTGTGCCAAGAGACCCAGTACTTC.

This chain's CDR3 is CSAAGQAGANVLTF. CDR3 in DNA: TGCAGTGCCGCAGGGCAGGCCGGGGCCAACGTCCTGACTTTC. The chain recombines TRBV20-1 with TRBJ2-6; possibly TRBD1 for D (5 bases). The germline V gene encodes CDR1 DFQATT and CDR2 SNEGSKA (reference sequence). V was shortened by 6 bases and J by 4 bases, with 13 bases between the two germline ends. The CDR3 is made up of 14 amino acids.

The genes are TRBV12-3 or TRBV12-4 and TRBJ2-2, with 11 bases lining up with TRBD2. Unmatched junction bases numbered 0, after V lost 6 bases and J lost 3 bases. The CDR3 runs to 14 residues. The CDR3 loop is CASRLAGDTGELFF. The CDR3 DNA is TGTGCCAGCAGACTAGCGGGGGACACCGGGGAGCTGTTTTTT.

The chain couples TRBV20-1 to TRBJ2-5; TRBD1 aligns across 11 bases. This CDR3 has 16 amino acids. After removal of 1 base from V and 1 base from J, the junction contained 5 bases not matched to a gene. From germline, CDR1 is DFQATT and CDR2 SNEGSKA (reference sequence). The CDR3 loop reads CSARVGTGGIQETQYF. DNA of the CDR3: TGCAGTGCTAGAGTTGGGACAGGGGGGATCCAAGAGACCCAGTACTTC.

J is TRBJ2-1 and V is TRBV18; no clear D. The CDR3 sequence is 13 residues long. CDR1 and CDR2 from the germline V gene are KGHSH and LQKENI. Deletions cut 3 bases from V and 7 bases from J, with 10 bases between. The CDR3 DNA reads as TGTGCCAGCTCACCCGGGTCCCGGAATGAGCAGTTCTTC. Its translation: CASSPGSRNEQFF.